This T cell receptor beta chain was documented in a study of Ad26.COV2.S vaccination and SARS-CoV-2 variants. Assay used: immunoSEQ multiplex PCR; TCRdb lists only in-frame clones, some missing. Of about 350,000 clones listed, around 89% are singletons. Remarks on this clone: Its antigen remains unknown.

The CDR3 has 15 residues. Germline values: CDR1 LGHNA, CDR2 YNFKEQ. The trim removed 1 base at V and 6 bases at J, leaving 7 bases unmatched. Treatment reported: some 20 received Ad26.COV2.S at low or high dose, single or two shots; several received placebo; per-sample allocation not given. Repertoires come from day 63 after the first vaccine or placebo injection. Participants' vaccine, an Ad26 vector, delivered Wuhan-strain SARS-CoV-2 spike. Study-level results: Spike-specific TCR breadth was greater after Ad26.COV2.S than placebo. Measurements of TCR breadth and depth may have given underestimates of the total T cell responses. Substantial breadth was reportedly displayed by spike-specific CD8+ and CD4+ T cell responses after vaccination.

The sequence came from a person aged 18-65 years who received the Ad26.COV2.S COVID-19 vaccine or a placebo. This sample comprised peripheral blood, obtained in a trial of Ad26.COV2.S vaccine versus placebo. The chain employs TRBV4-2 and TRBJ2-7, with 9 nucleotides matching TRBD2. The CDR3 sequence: CASSQGEGLAFEQYF. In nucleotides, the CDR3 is TGTGCCAGCAGCCAAGGGGAGGGACTAGCTTTCGAGCAGTACTTC.